These T cell receptor beta chains were read from a single sample in a study of blood T cell repertoires in COVID-19. Sequencing was performed with immunoSEQ multiplex PCR; in TCRdb, only in-frame clones are kept and a portion is missing. The sample has approximately 61,000 clones; approximately 80% are singletons. The sequenced sample was peripheral blood. The receptors were sampled from a man between 65 and 80 years old with acute or convalescent COVID-19. The CDR3 runs from the conserved cysteine through the conserved F or W. A D gene is named only where the DNA matches it firmly. A clone size is listed for some rows: how often the clone was seen (once, few, many), or a class if it is expanded.

>-|TRBD1|TRBJ2-2|TRBV6-4
TGTGCCAGTAGACAGGGGCGGAACACCGGGGAGCTGTTTTTT
CASRQGRNTGELFF
>-|-|TRBJ2-3|TRBV25-1
TGTGCCAGCAGTGAATTTGGGGAGCCCACAGATACGCAGTATTTT
CASSEFGEPTDTQYF
>once|-|TRBJ1-5|TRBV12-5
TGTGCTAGTGGTTTGTATAGCAATCAGCCCCAGCATTTT
CASGLYSNQPQHF
>-|TRBD1|TRBJ2-1|TRBV7-3
TGTGCCAGCAGCTTAACAGGACAGGGGAATGAGCAGTTCTTC
CASSLTGQGNEQFF
>-|TRBD2|TRBJ2-3|TRBV4-1
TGCGCCAGCAGCCCTGAGCCGGTGAGCGGGACTTCAGATACGCAGTATTTT
CASSPEPVSGTSDTQYF
>few|-|TRBJ1-6|TRBV19
TGTGCCAGTAGTATAGTAGTGAGAATTTCACCCCTCCACTTT
CASSIVVRISPLHF
>-|TRBD2|TRBJ2-1|TRBV6-5
TGTGCCAGCAGGCGGGGGGTATCCTACAATGAGCAGTTCTTC
CASRRGVSYNEQFF
>-|-|TRBJ1-2|TRBV7-8
TGTGCCAGCAGCTTAGCGCGGAGAGCAGCGGATGGGTATGGCTACACCTTC
CASSLARRAADGYGYTF
>-|-|TRBJ2-7|TRBV2
TGTGCCAGCAGTGAGGGGCCCTCGGGGCAGTACTTC
CASSEGPSGQYF
>-|-|TRBJ1-2|TRBV11-2
TGTGCCAGCAGCTTAAACCATATTGAGGAGGGCGGCTACACCTTC
CASSLNHIEEGGYTF
>-|TRBD2|TRBJ2-3|TRBV29-1
TGCAGCGTTGAAGGGACTAGCGGGGGAAAGGGCCAGGATACGCAGTATTTT
CSVEGTSGGKGQDTQYF
>-|-|TRBJ2-5|TRBV12-5
TGTGCTAGTGGTTTAGCGCCGGAGACCCAGTACTTC
CASGLAPETQYF
>-|-|TRBJ1-4|TRBV27
TGTGCCAGTGGGGTCAGCGGGCCATATAGTGAAAAACTGTTTTTT
CASGVSGPYSEKLFF
>-|-|TRBJ1-1|TRBV6-5
TGTGCCAGCGGGGGGTTCGGCACTGAAGCTTTCTTT
CASGGFGTEAFF
>many|-|TRBJ2-7|TRBV7-8
TGTGCCAGCAGCCCCGCACAGTTTGGGCAGTACTTC
CASSPAQFGQYF
>-|-|TRBJ1-5|TRBV18
TGTGCCAGCTCACCACTGGGGGGGAGCAATCAGCCCCAGCATTTT
CASSPLGGSNQPQHF
>-|-|TRBJ1-4|TRBV4-1
TGCGCCAGCAGCCAATTAGGGGGAGCTAATGAAAAACTGTTTTTT
CASSQLGGANEKLFF
>-|-|TRBJ2-7|TRBV10-3
TGTGCCATCAGTGGGGGTCCGGGGTACGAGCAGTACTTC
CAISGGPGYEQYF
>-|TRBD1|TRBJ2-1|TRBV7-7
TGTGCTAGCAGCTTAGGGTTAGGGGGCTTCTACAATGAGCAGTTCTTC
CASSLGLGGFYNEQFF
>-|-|TRBJ2-7|TRBV5-4
TGTGCCAGCAGCGATAGGACATCTTACGAGCAGTACTTC
CASSDRTSYEQYF
>once|-|TRBJ2-1|TRBV5-6
TGTGCCAGCAGCTTGCCCCACTCCTACAATGAGCAGTTCTTC
CASSLPHSYNEQFF
>-|TRBD1|TRBJ1-1|TRBV27
TGTGCCAGCAGTCAATCCCCCCGGGACAGGACAAACACTGAAGCTTTCTTT
CASSQSPRDRTNTEAFF
>-|-|TRBJ1-1|TRBV9
TGTGCCAGCAGCCATGGGGCCCAGAACACTGAAGCTTTCTTT
CASSHGAQNTEAFF